Detailed here is one T cell receptor (beta chain). Its antigen remains unidentified. No base quality information exists; no much larger clone differs at one position. Here V drops 3 bases and J drops 5 bases, and the junction holds 10 bases not matched to any gene. Taken from the germline V gene, the CDR1 and CDR2 loops are SGHRS and YFSETQ. Reading from cysteine to phenylalanine, the CDR3 counts 17 amino acids. CDR3 DNA only is kept here, 51 bases in frame from base 1. This entry comes from a study of T-cell reconstitution after alpha-beta-depleted transplantation in children (dated by TCRdb to about 2016). About the investigation overall: The study quantitatively tracked T-cell immune reconstitution after TCRalphabeta/CD19-depleted allogeneic hematopoietic cell transplantation in children using TCR repertoire profiling.

Libraries were prepared through PCR. Data came from an Illumina HiSeq 2500. Molecular barcoding was employed in the preparation of TCR libraries, with unique molecular identifiers being used to normalize TCRbeta repertoire quantification. Using fastp trimming at Q25 and MiXCR clonotype assembly, TCRdb reanalyzed the public sequencing data and kept in-frame beta chains. Every CDR3 protein is listed once, alongside the most common genes and DNA of its rows. This sample has around 600,000 distinct CDR3 sequences in its table, and 10% to 13% of those were observed once. About 4% of the sample comes from the top ten.

The source was PBMCs from the stem cell graft donor, collected from the stem cell graft. The V and J segments used are TRBV5-1 and TRBJ2-3; 12 bases in between match TRBD2. This TCR came from a human donor who donated a stem cell graft to a child with acute myeloid leukemia. The DNA is as follows: TGCGCCAGCAGCTCCAGACTAGCGGGAGTCATTGGAGATACGCAGTATTTT. Its protein product is CASSSRLAGVIGDTQYF. The reference TRBV5-1 and TRBJ2-3 proteins fill in what lies around the CDR3, so the full variable domain reads KAGVTQTPRYLIKTRGQQVTLSCSPISGHRSVSWYQQTPGQGLQFLFEYFSETQRNKGNFPGRFSGRQFSNSRSEMNVSTLELGDSALYLCASSSRLAGVIGDTQYFGPGTRLTVL.